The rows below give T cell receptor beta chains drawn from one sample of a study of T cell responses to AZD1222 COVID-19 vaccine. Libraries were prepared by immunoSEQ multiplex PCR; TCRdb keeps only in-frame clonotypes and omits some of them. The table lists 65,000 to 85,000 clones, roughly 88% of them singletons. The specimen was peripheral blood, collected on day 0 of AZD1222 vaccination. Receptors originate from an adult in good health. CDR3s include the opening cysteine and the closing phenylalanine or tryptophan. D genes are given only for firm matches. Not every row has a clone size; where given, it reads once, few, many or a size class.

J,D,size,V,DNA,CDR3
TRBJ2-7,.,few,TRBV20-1,TGCAGTGCAAGGACCACCTACGAGCAGTACTTC,CSARTTYEQYF
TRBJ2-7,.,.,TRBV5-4,TGTGCCAGCAGCTCCACGGCCCCCGAGCAGTACTTC,CASSSTAPEQYF
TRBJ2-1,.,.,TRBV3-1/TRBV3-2,TGTGCCAGCAGCCAAGATCCACTCGTGGGAAATGAGCAGTTCTTC,CASSQDPLVGNEQFF
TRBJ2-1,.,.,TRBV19,TGTGCCAGTAGTCCATTCCCCCCCTTGGAGCAGTTCTTC,CASSPFPPLEQFF
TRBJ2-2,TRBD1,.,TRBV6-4,TGTGCCAGCAGCTACACAGGGGTCACCGGGGAGCTGTTTTTT,CASSYTGVTGELFF
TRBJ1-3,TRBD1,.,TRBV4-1,TGCGCCAGCAGCCAAGGGACAGGGGGAAACACCATATATTTT,CASSQGTGGNTIYF
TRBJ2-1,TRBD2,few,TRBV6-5,TGTGCCAGCAGTTACTTGCGGGAGGGATTGGATGAGCAGTTCTTC,CASSYLREGLDEQFF
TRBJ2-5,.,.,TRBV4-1,TGCGCCAGCAGCCAAAACGTCCGGGACTGGGGCCAAGAGACCCAGTACTTC,CASSQNVRDWGQETQYF
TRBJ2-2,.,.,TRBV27,TGTGCCAGCAGTTTAGGGCAGGTCACCGGGGAGCTGTTTTTT,CASSLGQVTGELFF
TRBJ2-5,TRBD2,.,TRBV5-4,TGTGCCAGCAGCGAAATGGGGACTAGCGGCCCCCTCCAAGAGACCCAGTACTTC,CASSEMGTSGPLQETQYF
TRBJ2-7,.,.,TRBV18,TGTGCCAGCTCACCACTAGGAACGCTGGGCGAGCAGTACTTC,CASSPLGTLGEQYF
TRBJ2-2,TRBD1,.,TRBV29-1,TGCAGCGCCATCCAGGGGGCAGACTTTAACACCGGGGAGCTGTTTTTT,CSAIQGADFNTGELFF
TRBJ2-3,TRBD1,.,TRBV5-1,TGCGCCAGCAGCTTGATAGGGGGACAGGGCACAGATACGCAGTATTTT,CASSLIGGQGTDTQYF
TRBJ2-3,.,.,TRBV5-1,TGCGCCAGCAGCTTGGCGTTGGGTATGGGCACAGATACGCAGTATTTT,CASSLALGMGTDTQYF
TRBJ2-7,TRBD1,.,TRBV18,TGTGCCAGCTCCGACAGGGACTCCTACGAGCAGTACTTC,CASSDRDSYEQYF
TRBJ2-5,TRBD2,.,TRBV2,TGTGCCACCCGGGGGGGACGCCAAGAGACCCAGTACTTC,CATRGGRQETQYF
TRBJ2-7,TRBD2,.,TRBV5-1,TGCGCCAGCAGCTTTGGCGGGAGCGTCGACGAGCAGTACTTC,CASSFGGSVDEQYF
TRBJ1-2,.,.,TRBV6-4,TGTGCCAGCAGTGACTTTGGGGGGTATGGCTACACCTTC,CASSDFGGYGYTF
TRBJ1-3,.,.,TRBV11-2,TGTGCCAGCAGCTACCGGGACGGTTCTGGAAACACCATATATTTT,CASSYRDGSGNTIYF
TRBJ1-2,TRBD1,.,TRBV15,TGTGCCACCAGCAGAGTGGACAGGACTAACTATGGCTACACCTTC,CATSRVDRTNYGYTF
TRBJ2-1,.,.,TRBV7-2,TGTGCCAGCACGACTCCTAGCTCCTACAATGAGCAGTTCTTC,CASTTPSSYNEQFF
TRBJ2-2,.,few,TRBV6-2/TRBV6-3,TGTGCCAGCAGTTACGAAATGAAGAGCGGGGAGCTGTTTTTT,CASSYEMKSGELFF
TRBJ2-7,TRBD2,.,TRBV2,TGTGCCAGCAGGGCTGAACTAGCGGGGGGCTACGAGCAGTACTTC,CASRAELAGGYEQYF
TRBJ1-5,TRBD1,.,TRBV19,TGTGCCAGTAGTATGTCTGCGGGACAGGGGTTAGGGCAGCCCCAGCATTTT,CASSMSAGQGLGQPQHF
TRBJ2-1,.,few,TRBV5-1,TGCGCCAGCAGCTTGACGGGAGAGAACAATGAGCAGTTCTTC,CASSLTGENNEQFF
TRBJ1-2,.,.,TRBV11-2,TGTGCCAGCAGCTTAGCACAGTCTCATGGCTACACCTTC,CASSLAQSHGYTF
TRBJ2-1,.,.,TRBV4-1,TGCGCCAGCAGCCAATATAGCGACCAGAGCTCCTACAATGAGCAGTTCTTC,CASSQYSDQSSYNEQFF
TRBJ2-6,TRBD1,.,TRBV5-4,TGTGCCAGCAGCAGCGGACAGGGGGTAGGATCTGGGGCCAACGTCCTGACTTTC,CASSSGQGVGSGANVLTF
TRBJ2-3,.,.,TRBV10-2,TGCGCCAGCAGTGAGTCGAGGGCGGATACGCAGTATTTT,CASSESRADTQYF
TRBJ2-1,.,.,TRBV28,TGTGCCAGCAGTTTACAAATTGAGCAGTTCTTC,CASSLQIEQFF
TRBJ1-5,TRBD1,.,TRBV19,TGTGCCAGCCTCGACAGGGGCCGTCAGCCCCAGCATTTT,CASLDRGRQPQHF
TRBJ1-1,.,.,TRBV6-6,TGTGCCAGCAGTTCCCCGGGAGGGGTTGAAGCTTTCTTT,CASSSPGGVEAFF
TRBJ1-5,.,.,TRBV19,TGTGCCAGTAGCACGACCGTACGTAGAAATCAGCCCCAGCATTTT,CASSTTVRRNQPQHF
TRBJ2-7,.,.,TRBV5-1,TGCGCCAGCAGCCCCCTTACCTCCCCCTACGAGCAGTACTTC,CASSPLTSPYEQYF
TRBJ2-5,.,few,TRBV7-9,TGTGCCAGCAGCTTAGCCCTGGGAGAGACCCAGTACTTC,CASSLALGETQYF
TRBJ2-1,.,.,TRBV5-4,TGTGCCAGCAGCTTGGTATTAGCGGATTACAATGAGCAGTTCTTC,CASSLVLADYNEQFF
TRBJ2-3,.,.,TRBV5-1,TGCGCCAGCAGCCCATCGGGGGAGTACACAGATACGCAGTATTTT,CASSPSGEYTDTQYF
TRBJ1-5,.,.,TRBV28,TGTGCCAGCAGTTTTGCCGGATATAGCAATCAGCCCCAGCATTTT,CASSFAGYSNQPQHF
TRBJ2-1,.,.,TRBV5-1,TGCGCCAGCAGCCAGGTTGGCTACAATGAGCAGTTCTTC,CASSQVGYNEQFF
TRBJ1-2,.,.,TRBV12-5,TGTGCTAGTGGAGCCCCGGGACTCGGAGGCTACACCTTC,CASGAPGLGGYTF
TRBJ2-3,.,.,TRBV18,TGTGCCAGCTCACCACCGGCAGCCTCCCAAGGTACGCAGTATTTT,CASSPPAASQGTQYF
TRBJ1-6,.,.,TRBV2,TGTGCCAGCAGGGCAAATAATTCACCCCTCCACTTT,CASRANNSPLHF
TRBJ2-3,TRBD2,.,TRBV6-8,TGTGCCAGCAGTTACCCGACCACCCTTAGCGGGAGAGGCACAGATACGCAGTATTTT,CASSYPTTLSGRGTDTQYF
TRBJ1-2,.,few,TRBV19,TGTGCCAGTATCCGGGACGATATGAACTATGGCTACACCTTC,CASIRDDMNYGYTF
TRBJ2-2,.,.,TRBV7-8,TGTGCCAGCAGCTTAGCTTCGGCAGGGATTACCGGGGAGCTGTTTTTT,CASSLASAGITGELFF
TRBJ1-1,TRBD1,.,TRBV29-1,TGCAGCGTTGAAGCAGGGGGCACTGAAGCTTTCTTT,CSVEAGGTEAFF
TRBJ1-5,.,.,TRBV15,TGTGCCACCAGCAGAGATAGGGGCAGGGGAGTTCAGCCCCAGCATTTT,CATSRDRGRGVQPQHF
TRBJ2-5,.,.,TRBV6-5,TGTGCCAGCAGGGCCGACACGCTCAGAGAGACCCAGTACTTC,CASRADTLRETQYF
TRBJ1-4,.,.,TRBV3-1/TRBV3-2,TGTGCCAGCAGCTCCCGGTGGGACGGAGAAAAACTGTTTTTT,CASSSRWDGEKLFF
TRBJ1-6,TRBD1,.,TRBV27,TGTGCCAGCAGAAATTTGACAGGGTCCTATAATTCACCCCTCCACTTT,CASRNLTGSYNSPLHF
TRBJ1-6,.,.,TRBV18,TGTGCCAGCTCACCGATGATAAAGTCCTATAATTCACCCCTCCACTTT,CASSPMIKSYNSPLHF
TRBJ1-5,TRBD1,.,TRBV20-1,TGCAGTGCTAGTAGAGGACAGGGATACAATCAGCCCCAGCATTTT,CSASRGQGYNQPQHF